The 16 T cell receptor beta chains below were found in one sample sequenced in a study of blood T cell repertoires in COVID-19. Using immunoSEQ multiplex PCR, the repertoire was profiled, and TCRdb retains in-frame clones only, with some absent. This sample has over 10,000 clones, with around 74% found just once. Sample: peripheral blood. These receptors came from a woman of 80 years or more with acute or convalescent COVID-19.

The chain employs TRBV5-1 and TRBJ1-3; D not certain. Germline V lookup: CDR1 SGHRS, CDR2 YFSETQ. CDR3 length: 14 residues. With 7 bases removed from V and 1 base from J, the gap between germline ends came to 12 bases. The CDR3 DNA follows: TGCGCCAGCTCACAGACCGAGTCTGGAAACACCATATATTTT. This encodes CASSQTESGNTIYF. Together with reference TRBV5-1 and TRBJ1-3, the CDR3 gives the full variable domain: KAGVTQTPRYLIKTRGQQVTLSCSPISGHRSVSWYQQTPGQGLQFLFEYFSETQRNKGNFPGRFSGRQFSNSRSEMNVSTLELGDSALYLCASSQTESGNTIYFGEGSWLTVV.

The V gene is TRBV11-2, the J gene TRBJ1-1; D is possibly TRBD1 (6 bases). CDR1 and CDR2 (germline): SGHAT, FQNNGV. The V end was cut by 0 bases, the J end by 1 base, with 15 bases between. The CDR3 loop spans 17 amino acids. The CDR3 coding sequence is TGTGCCAGCAGCTTAGACGGGAGGACAGTGTCGAACACTGAAGCTTTCTTT. It yields the protein CASSLDGRTVSNTEAFF.

The J gene is TRBJ1-2, the V gene TRBV10-3; no definite D call. Trimming removed 0 bases from V and 7 bases from J, with 6 bases in between. This CDR3 region has 12 residues. Germline V lookup: CDR1 ENHRY, CDR2 SYGVKD. CDR3 sequence: CAISESTGGYTF. CDR3 DNA: TGTGCCATCAGTGAGTCGACGGGTGGCTACACCTTC.

The V call is TRBV27, the J call TRBJ2-3, with 13 bases identical to TRBD2. The CDR3 length is 21 residues. V dropped 5 bases and J dropped 4; count of bases not matched to a gene: 21. Germline V gene data show CDR1 as MNHEY and CDR2 as SMNVEV (reference sequence). The CDR3 loop is CASSPGVGQGSTSGGADTQYF. CDR3 nucleotide sequence: TGTGCCAGCAGTCCTGGAGTGGGACAGGGGTCTACTAGCGGGGGGGCAGATACGCAGTATTTT.

This chain connects TRBV6-5 to TRBJ1-1, with D tentatively TRBD1 (6 bases). Germline V gives CDR1 MNHEY, CDR2 SVGAGI. The V gene lost 2 bases and the J gene lost 1 base, with 8 bases spanning the gap. The CDR3 sequence is 14 residues long. The CDR3 DNA follows: TGTGCCAGCAGTTACCAAGGGGGGAACACTGAAGCTTTCTTT. Its protein is CASSYQGGNTEAFF.

CDR3: CASSPPGLARKNIQYF. Here the CDR3 DNA reads TGTGCCAGCAGCCCCCCGGGCCTAGCGAGAAAAAACATTCAGTACTTC. This chain uses TRBV7-2 with TRBJ2-4, with D possibly matching TRBD2 (6 bases). V was clipped by 5 bases and J by 4 bases, with 18 bases between them. From germline, CDR1 is SGHTA and CDR2 FQGNSA. The CDR3 covers 16 residues.

The genes are TRBV5-1 and TRBJ2-3, with 8 bases fitting TRBD2. V lost 10 bases and J lost 1; bases outside the gene matches: 11. The CDR3 has 15 residues. Germline CDR1 SGHRS, CDR2 YFSETQ. CDR3 DNA sequence: TGCGCCCGCGGGCCGGGGGGGATCGGCACAGATACGCAGTATTTT. As protein: CARGPGGIGTDTQYF.

The V call is TRBV5-1, the J call TRBJ2-1, with 9 bases that match TRBD1. Looked up from germline, CDR1 is SGHRS and CDR2 is YFSETQ. With V trimmed by 4 bases and J by 5 bases, 4 bases remained unmatched. The CDR3 consists of 14 residues. CDR3 nucleotide sequence: TGCGCCAGCAGCAAGACAGGGGGGAACAATGAGCAGTTCTTC. Amino acid sequence: CASSKTGGNNEQFF.

J is TRBJ1-5 and V is TRBV18; tentative D call: TRBD1 (6 bases). CDR3 length: 18 amino acids. Germline CDR1 KGHSH, CDR2 LQKENI. Trimming removed 2 bases from V and 1 base from J, with 18 bases in between. The CDR3 is CASSPRAGDTSSNQPQHF. The CDR3, as DNA: TGTGCCAGCTCACCAAGGGCAGGGGATACAAGCAGCAATCAGCCCCAGCATTTT.

The rearrangement joins TRBV23-1 to TRBJ2-5; 8 bases agree with TRBD1. TRBV23-1 is an ORF, with its function uncertain. This CDR3 has 16 amino acids. The V gene end was trimmed by 1 base and the J gene end by 1 base; junction bases not matched to a gene: 5. DNA of the CDR3: TGCGCCAGCAGTCAATGGACAGGGCCACCCCAAGAGACCCAGTACTTC. This encodes CASSQWTGPPQETQYF.

This clone has just one count. J is TRBJ1-1 and V is TRBV6-1; D unresolved. Germline CDR1 and CDR2: MNHNS and SASEGT. CDR3 size: 13 residues. V was clipped by 4 bases and J by 3 bases, with 9 bases between them. For the CDR3, the DNA is TGTGCCAGCAGTGTAACTTCGGACACTGAAGCTTTCTTT. It codes for CASSVTSDTEAFF.

There are a few counts of this clone. The rearrangement links TRBV21-1 to TRBJ1-4. TRBV21-1 is a pseudogene. This CDR3 is 14 amino acids long. The CDR3 DNA reads as TGTGCCAGCAGCAAACGCAAGCTAAATGAAAAACTGTTTTTT. Translating it yields CASSKRKLNEKLFF.

This clone was seen once. The chain couples TRBV4-1 to TRBJ1-5; D unresolved. This CDR3 region has 15 residues. Germline CDR1 and CDR2: MGHRA and YSYEKL. V lost 0 bases to trimming and J lost 4 bases, with 10 bases between them. CDR3 sequence reads: CASSQDGSQNQPQHF. CDR3 bases: TGCGCCAGCAGCCAAGATGGCTCGCAAAATCAGCCCCAGCATTTT.

A few counts support this clone. This sequence joins TRBV18 and TRBJ2-3; 7 bases are a match to TRBD2. The CDR3 consists of 15 residues. V lost 3 bases and J lost 4; bases outside the gene matches: 7. Germline CDR1 KGHSH, CDR2 LQKENI. The CDR3 bases are TGTGCCAGCTCACCCACTCTGGGAGGGCCAGATACGCAGTATTTT. It codes for CASSPTLGGPDTQYF.

The chain joins TRBV2 to TRBJ1-5; 11 bases are shared with TRBD1. The CDR3 runs 15 residues. CDR1 is SNHLY and CDR2 is FYNNEI in the germline V gene. The ends lost 1 base at V and 7 bases at J; junction bases unmatched: 3. The CDR3 bases are TGTGCCAGCAGTGAAGAAGGGACAGGGGGGCAGCCCCAGCATTTT. This translates into CASSEEGTGGQPQHF.

V usage is TRBV4-1 and J usage is TRBJ1-2; D is perhaps TRBD1 (5 bases). V was clipped by 4 bases and J by 4 bases, with 16 bases between them. The CDR3 length is 15 residues. Germline CDR1 reads MGHRA; CDR2 reads YSYEKL. For the CDR3, the DNA is TGCGCCAGCAGCCTAGCGGACATGATGGGCTATGGCTACACCTTC. Its translation is CASSLADMMGYGYTF.